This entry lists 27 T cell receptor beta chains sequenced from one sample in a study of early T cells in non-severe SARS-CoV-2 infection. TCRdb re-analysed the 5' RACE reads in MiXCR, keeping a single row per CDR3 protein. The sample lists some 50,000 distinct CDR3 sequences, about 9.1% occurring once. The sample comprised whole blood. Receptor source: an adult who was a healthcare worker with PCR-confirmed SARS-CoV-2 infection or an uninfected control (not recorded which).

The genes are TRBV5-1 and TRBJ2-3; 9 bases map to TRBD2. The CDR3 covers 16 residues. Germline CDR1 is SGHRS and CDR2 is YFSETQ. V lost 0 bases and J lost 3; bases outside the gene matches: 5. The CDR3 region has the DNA TGCGCCAGCAGCTTGGCCCCAGCGGGGGGAACAGATACGCAGTATTTT. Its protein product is CASSLAPAGGTDTQYF. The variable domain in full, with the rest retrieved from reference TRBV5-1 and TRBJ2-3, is KAGVTQTPRYLIKTRGQQVTLSCSPISGHRSVSWYQQTPGQGLQFLFEYFSETQRNKGNFPGRFSGRQFSNSRSEMNVSTLELGDSALYLCASSLAPAGGTDTQYFGPGTRLTVL.

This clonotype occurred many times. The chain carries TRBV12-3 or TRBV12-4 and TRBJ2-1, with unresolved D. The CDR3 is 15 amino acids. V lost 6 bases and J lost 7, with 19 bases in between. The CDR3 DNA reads TGTGCCAGCAGCCGCGGAACCCGGGCCGGGAATGAGCAGTTCTTC. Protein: CASSRGTRAGNEQFF.

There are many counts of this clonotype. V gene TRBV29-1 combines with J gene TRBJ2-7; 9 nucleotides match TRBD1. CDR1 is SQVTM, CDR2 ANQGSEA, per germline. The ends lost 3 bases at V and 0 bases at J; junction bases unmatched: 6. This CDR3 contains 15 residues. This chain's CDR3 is CSVEGQGSSSYEQYF. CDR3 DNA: TGCAGCGTTGAGGGACAGGGAAGCTCCTCCTACGAGCAGTACTTC.

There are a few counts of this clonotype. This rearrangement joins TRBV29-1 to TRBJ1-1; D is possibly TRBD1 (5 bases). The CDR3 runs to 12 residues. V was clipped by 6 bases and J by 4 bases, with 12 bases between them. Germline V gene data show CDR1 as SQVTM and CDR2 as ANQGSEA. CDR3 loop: CSVGELGTEAFF. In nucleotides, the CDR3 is TGCAGCGTAGGGGAGTTGGGCACTGAAGCTTTCTTT.

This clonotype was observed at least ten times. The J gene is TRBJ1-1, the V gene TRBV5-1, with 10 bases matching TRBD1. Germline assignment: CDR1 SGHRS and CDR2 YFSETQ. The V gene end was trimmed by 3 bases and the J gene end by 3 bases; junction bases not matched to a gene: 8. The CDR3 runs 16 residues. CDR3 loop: CASSSATGGVHTEAFF. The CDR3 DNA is TGCGCCAGCAGCTCCGCGACAGGGGGCGTTCACACTGAAGCTTTCTTT.

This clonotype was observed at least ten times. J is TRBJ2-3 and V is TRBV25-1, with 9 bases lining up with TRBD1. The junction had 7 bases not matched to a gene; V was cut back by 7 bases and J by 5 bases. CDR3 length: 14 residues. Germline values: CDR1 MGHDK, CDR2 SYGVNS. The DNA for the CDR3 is TGTGCCAGCACCCCCGGGACAGGGAGAGATACGCAGTATTTT. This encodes CASTPGTGRDTQYF. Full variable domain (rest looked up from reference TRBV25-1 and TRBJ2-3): EADIYQTPRYLVIGTGKKITLECSQTMGHDKMYWYQQDPGMELHLIHYSYGVNSTEKGDLSSESTVSRIRTEHFPLTLESARPSHTSQYLCASTPGTGRDTQYFGPGTRLTVL.

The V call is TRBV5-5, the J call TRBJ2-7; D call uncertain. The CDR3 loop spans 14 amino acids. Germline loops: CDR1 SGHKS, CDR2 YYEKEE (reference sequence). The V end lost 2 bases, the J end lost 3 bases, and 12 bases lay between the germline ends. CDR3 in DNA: TGTGCCAGCAGCTTTTACCTAGGAGACTACGAGCAGTACTTC. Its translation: CASSFYLGDYEQYF.

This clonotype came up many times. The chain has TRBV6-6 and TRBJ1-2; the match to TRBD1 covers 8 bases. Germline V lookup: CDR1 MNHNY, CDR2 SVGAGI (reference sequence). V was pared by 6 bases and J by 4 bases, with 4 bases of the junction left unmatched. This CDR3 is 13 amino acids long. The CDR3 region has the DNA TGTGCCAGCAGACAGGGACAGGCCTATGGCTACACCTTC. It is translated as CASRQGQAYGYTF.

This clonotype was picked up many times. CDR3 residues: CASSPTFPRNEKLFF. The CDR3 DNA reads as TGTGCCAGCAGCCCGACCTTCCCGCGGAATGAAAAACTGTTTTTT. The V and J genes are TRBV7-2 and TRBJ1-4; D gene unclear. CDR3 length: 15 amino acids. V dropped 5 bases and J dropped 5 bases, with 15 bases sitting between them. Germline CDR1 is SGHTA and CDR2 is FQGNSA.

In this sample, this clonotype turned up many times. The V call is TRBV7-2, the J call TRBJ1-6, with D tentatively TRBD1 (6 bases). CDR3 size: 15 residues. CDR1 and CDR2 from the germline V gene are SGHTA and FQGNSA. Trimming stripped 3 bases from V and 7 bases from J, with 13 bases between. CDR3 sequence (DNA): TGTGCCAGCAGCTTCTACGGTCAGGGGAATTCACCCCTCCACTTT. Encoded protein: CASSFYGQGNSPLHF.

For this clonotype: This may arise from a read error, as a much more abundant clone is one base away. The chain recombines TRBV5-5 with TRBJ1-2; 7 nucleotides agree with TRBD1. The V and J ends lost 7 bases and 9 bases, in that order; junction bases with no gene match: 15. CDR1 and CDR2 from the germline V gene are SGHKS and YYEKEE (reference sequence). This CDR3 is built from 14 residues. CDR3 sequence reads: CASAILPGTESYTF. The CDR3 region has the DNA TGTGCCAGCGCCATACTTCCCGGGACAGAAAGCTACACCTTC.

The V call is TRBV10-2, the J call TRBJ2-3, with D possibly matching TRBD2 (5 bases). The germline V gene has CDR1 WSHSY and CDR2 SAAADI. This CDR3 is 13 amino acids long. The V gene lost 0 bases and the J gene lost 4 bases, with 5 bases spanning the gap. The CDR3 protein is CASSESSADTQYF. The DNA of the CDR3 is TGCGCCAGCAGTGAGTCTAGCGCAGATACGCAGTATTTT.

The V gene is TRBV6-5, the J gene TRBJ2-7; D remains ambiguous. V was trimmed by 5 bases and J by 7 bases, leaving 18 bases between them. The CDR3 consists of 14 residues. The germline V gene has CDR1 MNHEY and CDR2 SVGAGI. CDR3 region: CASSTYRGFGEQYF. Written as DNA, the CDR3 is TGTGCCAGCAGTACCTATCGAGGTTTCGGTGAGCAGTACTTC.

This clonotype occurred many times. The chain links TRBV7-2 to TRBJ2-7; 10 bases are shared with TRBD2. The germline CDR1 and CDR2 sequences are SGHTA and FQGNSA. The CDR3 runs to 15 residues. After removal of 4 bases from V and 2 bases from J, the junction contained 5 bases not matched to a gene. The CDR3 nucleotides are TGTGCCAGCAGCTCACTAGCGGGGCAGACCTACGAGCAGTACTTC. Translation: CASSSLAGQTYEQYF.

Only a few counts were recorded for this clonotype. The CDR3, as DNA: TGCAGTGCTAGAGATCGTAAGCGGGGGTCCACAGATACGCAGTATTTT. This codes for CSARDRKRGSTDTQYF. V usage is TRBV20-1 and J usage is TRBJ2-3, with TRBD2 identical over 8 bases. CDR3 length: 16 amino acids. Germline trimming cut 0 bases from V and 2 bases from J; bases unmatched to any gene: 7. The germline V gene encodes CDR1 DFQATT and CDR2 SNEGSKA (reference sequence).

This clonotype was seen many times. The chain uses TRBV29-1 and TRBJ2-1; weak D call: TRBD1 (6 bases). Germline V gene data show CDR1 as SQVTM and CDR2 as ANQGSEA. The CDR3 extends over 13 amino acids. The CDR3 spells CTAEQGRGNEQFF. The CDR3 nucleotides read TGCACCGCAGAACAGGGACGAGGCAATGAGCAGTTCTTC.

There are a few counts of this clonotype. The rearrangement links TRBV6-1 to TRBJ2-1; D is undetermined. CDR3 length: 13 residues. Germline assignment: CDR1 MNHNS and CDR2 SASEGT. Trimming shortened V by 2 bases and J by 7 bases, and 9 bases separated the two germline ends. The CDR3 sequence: CASSEIVGNEQFF. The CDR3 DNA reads TGTGCCAGCAGTGAAATAGTCGGGAATGAGCAGTTCTTC.

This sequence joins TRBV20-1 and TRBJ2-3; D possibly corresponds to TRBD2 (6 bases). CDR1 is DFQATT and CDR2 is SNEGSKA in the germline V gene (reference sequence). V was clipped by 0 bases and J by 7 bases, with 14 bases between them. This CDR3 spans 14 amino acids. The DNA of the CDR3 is TGCAGTGCTAGAGAGGGCGGGACGGTGAATACGCAGTATTTT. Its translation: CSAREGGTVNTQYF.

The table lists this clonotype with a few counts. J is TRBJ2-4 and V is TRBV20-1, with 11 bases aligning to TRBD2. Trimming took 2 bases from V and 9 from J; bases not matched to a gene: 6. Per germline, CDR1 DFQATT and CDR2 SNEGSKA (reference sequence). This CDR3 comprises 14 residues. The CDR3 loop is CSARPGLAVGIQYF. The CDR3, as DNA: TGCAGTGCTAGACCGGGACTAGCGGTCGGCATTCAGTACTTC.

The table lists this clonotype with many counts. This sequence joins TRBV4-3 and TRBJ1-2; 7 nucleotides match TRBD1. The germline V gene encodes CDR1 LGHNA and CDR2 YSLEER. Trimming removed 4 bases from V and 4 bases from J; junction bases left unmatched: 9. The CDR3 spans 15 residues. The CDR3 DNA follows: TGCGCCAGCAGCCCGTCGACCGGGACAGCCTATGGCTACACCTTC. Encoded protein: CASSPSTGTAYGYTF.

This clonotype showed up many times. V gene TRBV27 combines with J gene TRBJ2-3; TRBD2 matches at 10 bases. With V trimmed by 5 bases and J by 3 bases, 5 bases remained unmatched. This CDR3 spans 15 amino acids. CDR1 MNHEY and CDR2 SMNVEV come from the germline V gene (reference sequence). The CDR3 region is CASSPSGGGTDTQYF. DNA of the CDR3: TGTGCCAGCAGTCCTAGCGGGGGAGGAACAGATACGCAGTATTTT.

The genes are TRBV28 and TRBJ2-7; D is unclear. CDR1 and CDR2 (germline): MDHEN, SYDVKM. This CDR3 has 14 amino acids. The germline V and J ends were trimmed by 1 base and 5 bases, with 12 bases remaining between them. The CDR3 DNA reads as TGTGCCAGCAGTTTATCCCAGACGAGACACGAGCAGTACTTC. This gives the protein CASSLSQTRHEQYF.

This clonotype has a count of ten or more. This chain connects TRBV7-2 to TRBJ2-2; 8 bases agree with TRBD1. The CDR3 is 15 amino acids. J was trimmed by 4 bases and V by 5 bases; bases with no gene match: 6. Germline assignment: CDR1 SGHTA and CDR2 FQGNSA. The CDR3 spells CASSVGQGGTGELFF. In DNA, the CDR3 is TGTGCCAGCAGCGTCGGACAGGGAGGCACCGGGGAGCTGTTTTTT. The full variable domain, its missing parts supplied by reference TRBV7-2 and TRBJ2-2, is GAGVSQSPSNKVTEKGKDVELRCDPISGHTALYWYRQSLGQGLEFLIYFQGNSAPDKSGLPSDRFSAERTGGSVSTLTIQRTQQEDSAVYLCASSVGQGGTGELFFGEGSRLTVL.

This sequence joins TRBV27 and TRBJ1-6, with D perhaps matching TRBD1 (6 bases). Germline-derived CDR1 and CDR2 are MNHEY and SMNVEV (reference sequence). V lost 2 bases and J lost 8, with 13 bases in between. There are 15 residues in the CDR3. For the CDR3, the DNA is TGTGCCAGCAGTTTAGGGGGCAGGGGCCATTCACCCCTCCACTTT. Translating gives CASSLGGRGHSPLHF.

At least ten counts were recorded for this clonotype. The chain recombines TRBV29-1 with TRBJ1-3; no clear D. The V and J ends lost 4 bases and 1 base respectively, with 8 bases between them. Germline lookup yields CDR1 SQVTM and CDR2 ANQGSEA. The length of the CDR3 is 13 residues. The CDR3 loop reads CSVGATSGNTIYF. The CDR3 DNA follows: TGCAGCGTTGGGGCGACGTCTGGAAACACCATATATTTT. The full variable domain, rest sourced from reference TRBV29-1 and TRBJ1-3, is SAVISQKPSRDICQRGTSLTIQCQVDSQVTMMFWYRQQPGQSLTLIATANQGSEATYESGFVIDKFPISRPNLTFSTLTVSNMSPEDSSIYLCSVGATSGNTIYFGEGSWLTVV.

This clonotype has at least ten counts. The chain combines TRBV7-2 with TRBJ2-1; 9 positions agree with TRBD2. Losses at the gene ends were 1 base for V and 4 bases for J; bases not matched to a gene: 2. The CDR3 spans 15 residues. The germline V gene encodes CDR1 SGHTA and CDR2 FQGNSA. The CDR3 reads CASSLDLAGYNEQFF. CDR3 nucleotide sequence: TGTGCCAGCAGCTTAGATCTAGCGGGGTACAATGAGCAGTTCTTC.

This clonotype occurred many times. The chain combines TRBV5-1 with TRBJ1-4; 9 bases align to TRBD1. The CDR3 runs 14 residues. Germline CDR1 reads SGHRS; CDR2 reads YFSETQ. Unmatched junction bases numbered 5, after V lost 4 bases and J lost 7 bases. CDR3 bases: TGCGCCAGCAGCAAGGGACAGGGTCGTGAAAAACTGTTTTTT. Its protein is CASSKGQGREKLFF.